This T cell receptor (beta chain) was recorded in a study of CD8+ T cells in alopecia areata. Study context: Once tofacitinib had been taken for 6 to 18 months, 6 months off drug followed. Scoring of treated patients' severity used the percentage of affected scalp area. Study-wide results and caveats: A large proportion of expanded lesional clones were detected persisting in scalp and blood during tofacitinib. Clonality exceeded that of normal scalp in lesional scalp, most notably in alopecia totalis/universalis.

Described treatment: oral pan-JAK inhibitor, 5-10 mg twice daily. Extracted RNA was reverse transcribed, and the resulting cDNA served as sequencing template. Generated by immunoSEQ multiplex PCR, the TCRdb table keeps only in-frame clones and is missing some. In the table there are about 210,000 clones, approximately 45% of which are singletons. Trimming cost V 5 bases and J 4 bases, with 9 bases left between them. Germline CDR1 and CDR2: MNHEY and SVGAGI. This CDR3 region has 14 residues. Concerning this clone: Its target is not known. The sample has other DNA sequences that encode this CDR3 too.

The specimen comprised CD4+ T cells sorted from blood, sampled at roughly week 38, from a patient treated with tofacitinib. This chain connects TRBV6-5 to TRBJ2-6, with D possibly matching TRBD1 (6 bases). This TCR derives from a human donor with alopecia areata. The CDR3 DNA sequence: TGTGCCAGCAGTAGGGGGTCAGGGGCCAACGTCCTGACTTTC. Translating gives CASSRGSGANVLTF.